This TCR beta chain comes out of a study of OX40 agonist ivuxolimab in advanced cancers. Overall study context: Three patients had partial responses: one hepatocellular carcinoma, two cutaneous melanoma.

Comments on this clone: As yet, its antigen is unknown.

General study results and limits: Doses of 0.1 to 3.0 mg/kg were accompanied by clonal expansion of CD4+ and CD8+ blood T cells by week 6. People who partly responded at 0.1-3.0 mg/kg had some of the least clonal expansion seen.

The table came from immunoSEQ multiplex PCR; TCRdb's copy has only in-frame clones and leaves some out. This repertoire shows fewer than 85,000 clones, roughly 90% found once; its top ten account for roughly 10%. This CDR3 has 13 amino acids. The germline V and J ends were trimmed by 8 bases and 2 bases, with 12 bases remaining between them. Per the germline V gene, CDR1 is SEHNR and CDR2 is FQNEAQ (reference sequence). This material consisted of CD4+ or CD8+ T cells sorted from blood, taken in a trial of the OX40 agonist ivuxolimab. The sequence derives from an adult with an advanced solid tumor such as melanoma, head and neck, liver or kidney cancer. The J gene is TRBJ1-1, the V gene TRBV7-9; no definite D call. CDR3 in DNA: TGTGCCAGCCGCTGGGAGGGAAACACTGAAGCTTTCTTT. Translation: CASRWEGNTEAFF.